The 13 T cell receptor beta chains presented below share a single source sample, sequenced in a study of molecular identifiers for immune sequencing clone quantification. In TCRdb, the PCR reads were re-called with MiXCR into one record per CDR3 protein. This table has some 590,000 distinct CDR3 sequences, 25% appearing once. The material sequenced was naive CD8+ T cells from blood, with Jurkat cell RNA spiked in. Subset specified: FACS-sorted CD8+CD4-CCR7+CD45RA+ naive T cells. The receptors come from a human donor in good health. Some libraries in this study had Jurkat cell RNA spiked in.

This clonotype came up many times. The chain links TRBV20-1 to TRBJ1-5; 8 bases align to TRBD1. This CDR3 comprises 13 residues. With 5 bases clipped from V and 1 base from J, the junction kept 1 base outside the gene matches. Germline lookup yields CDR1 DFQATT and CDR2 SNEGSKA (reference sequence). The CDR3 sequence is CSARTGSNQPQHF. The DNA for the CDR3 is TGCAGTGCTCGGACAGGGAGCAATCAGCCCCAGCATTTT.

The chain employs TRBV19 and TRBJ2-4; weak D call: TRBD1 (6 bases). Per germline, CDR1 LNHDA and CDR2 SQIVND (reference sequence). The CDR3 has 14 amino acids. V lost 4 bases and J lost 7, with 14 bases in between. The CDR3 DNA follows: TGTGCCAGTAGTACCCTCAGGGGTTCGAACATTCAGTACTTC. Translation: CASSTLRGSNIQYF. Full variable domain (outside the CDR3, taken from reference TRBV19 and TRBJ2-4): DGGITQSPKYLFRKEGQNVTLSCEQNLNHDAMYWYRQDPGQGLRLIYYSQIVNDFQKGDIAEGYSVSREKKESFPLTVTSAQKNPTAFYLCASSTLRGSNIQYFGAGTRLSVL.

This clonotype was detected only a few times. The chain combines TRBV7-9 with TRBJ2-1, with TRBD2 identical over 7 bases. Per the germline V gene, CDR1 is SEHNR and CDR2 is FQNEAQ (reference sequence). The junction had 11 bases not matched to a gene; V was cut back by 5 bases and J by 7 bases. The CDR3 runs to 15 residues. DNA of the CDR3: TGTGCCAGCAGCCCCGGTGGTAGCGGGTGGAATGAGCAGTTCTTC. Translated: CASSPGGSGWNEQFF. Full variable domain (rest looked up from reference TRBV7-9 and TRBJ2-1): DTGVSQNPRHKITKRGQNVTFRCDPISEHNRLYWYRQTLGQGPEFLTYFQNEAQLEKSRLLSDRFSAERPKGSFSTLEIQRTEQGDSAMYLCASSPGGSGWNEQFFGPGTRLTVL.

This clonotype was found many times. The chain is built from TRBV19 and TRBJ2-7; D gene ambiguous. The V end was cut by 0 bases, the J end by 1 base, with 4 bases between. In germline, CDR1 is LNHDA, CDR2 SQIVND (reference sequence). This CDR3 is 13 amino acids long. The CDR3 DNA sequence: TGTGCCAGTAGTATAGATCCTTCCTACGAGCAGTACTTC. Translation gives CASSIDPSYEQYF. The full variable domain, with the rest looked up from reference TRBV19 and TRBJ2-7, is DGGITQSPKYLFRKEGQNVTLSCEQNLNHDAMYWYRQDPGQGLRLIYYSQIVNDFQKGDIAEGYSVSREKKESFPLTVTSAQKNPTAFYLCASSIDPSYEQYFGPGTRLTVT.

A remark on this clonotype: This clone may be a read error of a much larger clone one base away. The V gene is TRBV12-3 or TRBV12-4, the J gene TRBJ1-1; D may be TRBD1 (6 bases). V lost 10 bases, J lost 0 bases, and 15 bases lay in between. The CDR3 runs to 14 residues. The CDR3 reads CANTQGRMNTEAFF. The DNA of the CDR3 is TGTGCCAACACCCAGGGGAGAATGAACACTGAAGCTTTCTTT.

This sequence joins TRBV27 and TRBJ2-7, with 8 bases identical to TRBD2. The germline V gene has CDR1 MNHEY and CDR2 SMNVEV (reference sequence). This CDR3 has 14 residues. Unmatched junction bases numbered 4, after V lost 3 bases and J lost 3 bases. The CDR3 nucleotides are TGTGCCAGCAGTTTCGGGGGGGGTCGCTACGAGCAGTACTTC. Protein sequence: CASSFGGGRYEQYF.

Turning to this clonotype: This could be a read error, since a much larger clone is one nucleotide away. The conserved phenylalanine or tryptophan is not found at the CDR3 terminus, so this likely reflects a read error. The V gene is TRBV7-9, the J gene TRBJ2-7, with TRBD1 matching 11 bases. Losses at the gene ends were 5 bases for V and 2 bases for J; bases not matched to a gene: 8. Germline CDR1 reads SEHNR; CDR2 reads FQNEAQ (reference sequence). The CDR3 totals 16 residues. CDR3 coding DNA: TGTGCCAGCAGCGAGGGACAGGGGGTAATCCCCTACGAGCAGTACATC. This translates into CASSEGQGVIPYEQYI.

Concerning this clonotype itself: A much more abundant neighbour one base away suggests this may be a read error. This chain connects TRBV19 to TRBJ1-2, with D possibly matching TRBD1 (5 bases). The CDR3 is 13 residues long. Germline-derived CDR1 and CDR2 are LNHDA and SQIVND (reference sequence). In DNA, the CDR3 is TGTGCCTGTAGCCCGGGACCAAACTATGGCTACACCTTC. This translates into CACSPGPNYGYTF.

At least ten counts were recorded for this clonotype. This rearrangement joins TRBV6-5 to TRBJ2-1; TRBD2 agrees at 14 bases. Trimming took 0 bases from V and 4 from J; bases not matched to a gene: 5. CDR1 MNHEY and CDR2 SVGAGI come from the germline V gene. The CDR3 consists of 18 residues. CDR3 in DNA: TGTGCCAGCAGTTACTCGTTGACTAGCGGGAGGGGATACAATGAGCAGTTCTTC. It is translated as CASSYSLTSGRGYNEQFF.

This clonotype was detected a few times. This sequence joins TRBV3-1 and TRBJ2-7, with TRBD2 as a possible D gene (6 bases). Looked up from germline, CDR1 is LGHDT and CDR2 is YNNKEL (reference sequence). Trimming left V 4 bases short and J 4 bases short, with 14 bases between. The CDR3 has 14 residues. CDR3 DNA sequence: TGTGCCAGCAGCCTGGGGGGTTTTGCGTACGAGCAGTACTTC. Amino acid sequence: CASSLGGFAYEQYF.

V is TRBV30 and J is TRBJ2-1; the D call may be TRBD1 or TRBD2 (6 bases each). The CDR3 totals 14 residues. V dropped 4 bases and J dropped 9 bases, with 19 bases sitting between them. Germline V lookup: CDR1 GTSNPN, CDR2 SVGIG (reference sequence). The CDR3 bases are TGTGCCTGGACCCAACGAGGGGGGCAGGGTGAGCAGTTCTTC. It encodes CAWTQRGGQGEQFF. The variable domain in full, with the rest retrieved from reference TRBV30 and TRBJ2-1, is SQTIHQWPATLVQPVGSPLSLECTVEGTSNPNLYWYRQAAGRGLQLLFYSVGIGQISSEVPQNLSASRPQDRQFILSSKKLLLSDSGFYLCAWTQRGGQGEQFFGPGTRLTVL.

The chain employs TRBV7-6 and TRBJ2-7; 7 bases align to TRBD1. The V segment lost 5 bases and the J segment 0 bases; nucleotides outside the gene matches: 10. Looked up from germline, CDR1 is SGHVS and CDR2 is FNYEAQ. The CDR3 has 16 amino acids. CDR3 sequence: CASSPGQAMSSYEQYF. CDR3 coding DNA: TGTGCCAGCAGCCCAGGACAGGCTATGAGCTCCTACGAGCAGTACTTC.

This chain links TRBV10-3 with TRBJ2-2; TRBD1 matches at 9 bases. CDR1 and CDR2 (germline): ENHRY, SYGVKD. The CDR3 contains 16 residues. V was pared by 5 bases and J by 1 base, with 5 bases of the junction left unmatched. The CDR3 nucleotides read TGTGCCATCAGTCCCCGGGACAGGGAGAACACCGGGGAGCTGTTTTTT. Translating gives CAISPRDRENTGELFF.